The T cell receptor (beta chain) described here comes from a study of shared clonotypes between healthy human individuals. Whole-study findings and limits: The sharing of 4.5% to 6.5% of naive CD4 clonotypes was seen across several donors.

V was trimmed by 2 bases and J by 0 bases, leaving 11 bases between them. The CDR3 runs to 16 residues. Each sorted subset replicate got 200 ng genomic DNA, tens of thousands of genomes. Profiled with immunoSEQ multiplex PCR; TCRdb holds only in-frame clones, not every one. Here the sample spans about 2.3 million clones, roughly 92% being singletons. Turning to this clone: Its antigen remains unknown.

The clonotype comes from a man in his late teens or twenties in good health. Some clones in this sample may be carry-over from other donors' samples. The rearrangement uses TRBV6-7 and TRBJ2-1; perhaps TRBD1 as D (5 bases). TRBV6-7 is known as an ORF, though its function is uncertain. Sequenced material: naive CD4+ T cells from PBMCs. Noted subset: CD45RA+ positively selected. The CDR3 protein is CASSYEPGNSYNEQFF. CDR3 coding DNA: TGTGCCAGCAGTTACGAACCAGGGAACTCCTACAATGAGCAGTTCTTC.